The 32 T cell receptor beta chains reported below all come from one sample, sequenced in a study of T cells in Graves' hyperthyroidism and ophthalmopathy. RNA transcripts yielded amplified TCR beta CDR3 regions. HTBI primers were used for first-round RT-PCR of the TCR CDR3. TCRdb recomputed calls from the multiplex PCR reads with MiXCR, one row per CDR3 protein. The profile covers more than 500,000 distinct CDR3 sequences, with over 35% appearing a single time and about two fifths taken by the ten largest. Sequencing was done on a sample of peripheral blood or thyroid tissue (not recorded which). The receptors stem from an adult woman with Graves' disease, either hyperthyroidism or ophthalmopathy (not recorded which).

This rearrangement joins TRBV20-1 to TRBJ1-5; D not certain. Germline V gene data show CDR1 as DFQATT and CDR2 as SNEGSKA (reference sequence). The CDR3 spans 13 residues. The germline V and J ends were trimmed by 3 bases and 6 bases, with 12 bases remaining between them. The CDR3 nucleotides are TGCAGTGCTAGGGCTTGGGTGAGTCAGCCCCAGCATTTT. This encodes CSARAWVSQPQHF.

The V call is TRBV7-9, the J call TRBJ2-7; 11 bases align to TRBD2. From germline, CDR1 is SEHNR and CDR2 FQNEAQ (reference sequence). This CDR3 region has 17 residues. V was pared by 5 bases and J by 4 bases, with 13 bases of the junction left unmatched. The CDR3 nucleotides read TGTGCCAGCAGCCAACCCCCCCTAGCGGGAGGTATTTACGAGCAGTACTTC. This gives the protein CASSQPPLAGGIYEQYF.

A single count supports this clonotype. V usage is TRBV9 and J usage is TRBJ2-5; 9 bases map to TRBD1. The assigned J gene may be wrong: the sequence end matches TRBJ2-7 better. This CDR3 comprises 15 residues. Looked up from germline, CDR1 is SGDLS and CDR2 is YYNGEE. The CDR3 DNA reads TGTGCCAGCAGCGTAGGGGACAGGGAATTCTACGAGCAGTACTTC. Its translation: CASSVGDREFYEQYF.

This clonotype has more than one count but fewer than ten. The chain employs TRBV20-1 and TRBJ2-2; D is undetermined. This CDR3 has 13 amino acids. Trimming removed 7 bases at V and 1 base at J, with 10 bases between. CDR1 and CDR2 (germline): DFQATT, SNEGSKA (reference sequence). The CDR3: CSGLDRNTGELFF. CDR3 coding DNA: TGCAGTGGGTTAGATAGGAACACCGGGGAGCTGTTTTTT.

This clonotype came up many times. The rearrangement joins TRBV7-2 to TRBJ2-7; D unresolved. Trimming cost V 1 base and J 3 bases, with 10 bases left between them. This CDR3 is 14 amino acids long. Germline CDR1 reads SGHTA; CDR2 reads FQGNSA. The CDR3 bases are TGTGCCAGCAGCTTAGAATACGTCAGCTACGAGCAGTACTTC. Translation gives CASSLEYVSYEQYF.

In this sample, this clonotype turned up many times. CDR3 in DNA: TGTGCCAGCAGCCCCAGGGACGGGGGCTCTGGGGCCAACGTCCTGACTTTC. Translation gives CASSPRDGGSGANVLTF. The genes are TRBV11-1 and TRBJ2-6, with D maybe TRBD2 (6 bases). The length of the CDR3 is 17 residues. Trimming took off 5 bases at V and 0 bases at J, with 14 bases between the two ends. The V gene's germline CDR1 is SGHAT and CDR2 FQDESV (reference sequence).

This clonotype is a singleton in its sample. The rearrangement links TRBV7-1 to TRBJ2-7; 13 bases line up with TRBD2. TRBV7-1 is classed as an ORF, of uncertain function. This CDR3 is built from 17 residues. The V gene end was trimmed by 2 bases and the J gene end by 6 bases; junction bases not matched to a gene: 10. CDR3 sequence reads: CASSSLHELAGGAEQYF. The DNA of the CDR3 is TGTGCCAGCAGCTCACTTCATGAACTAGCGGGAGGGGCCGAGCAGTACTTC.

This clonotype was recorded at least ten times. The chain combines TRBV7-3 with TRBJ2-2, with D maybe TRBD2 (5 bases). Trimming shortened V by 1 base and J by 5 bases, and 14 bases separated the two germline ends. In germline, CDR1 is SGHTA, CDR2 FQGTGA. This CDR3 is 16 amino acids long. The chain's CDR3 is CASSLNGLALTGELFF. In nucleotides, the CDR3 is TGTGCCAGCAGCTTAAACGGACTCGCTTTGACCGGGGAGCTGTTTTTT.

This clonotype was seen many times. CDR3 amino acids: CATSDRTGGVGQPQHF. The CDR3 bases are TGTGCCACCAGTGATAGAACAGGGGGCGTTGGACAGCCCCAGCATTTT. V usage is TRBV24-1 and J usage is TRBJ1-5; 9 bases match TRBD1. This CDR3 is built from 16 residues. Germline-derived CDR1 and CDR2 are KGHDR and SFDVKD. V shed 3 bases, J shed 7 bases, and the junction held 9 bases outside the gene matches.

This clonotype was recorded once. This chain uses TRBV10-3 with TRBJ1-2; 8 bases match TRBD1. The V gene's germline CDR1 is ENHRY and CDR2 SYGVKD. With 4 bases clipped from V and 6 bases from J, the junction kept 13 bases outside the gene matches. The CDR3 is made up of 16 amino acids. CDR3 amino acids: CAISAQGASRSDGYTF. As DNA, the CDR3 is TGTGCCATCAGTGCGCAGGGGGCCTCACGATCGGATGGCTACACCTTC.

This clonotype was counted many times. The J gene is TRBJ2-7, the V gene TRBV6-2 or TRBV6-3; D is ambiguous. The germline V gene encodes CDR1 MNHEY and CDR2 SVGEGT. Trimming pared 2 bases from V and 2 bases from J, leaving 13 bases between. This CDR3 comprises 15 residues. The DNA of the CDR3 is TGTGCCAGCAGTTACGGTCGGTCGGCTACCTACGAGCAGTACTTC. Residues: CASSYGRSATYEQYF.

A word on this clonotype: The final CDR3 position lacks the conserved phenylalanine or tryptophan, pointing to a likely read error. The chain has TRBV10-3 and TRBJ1-1; TRBD1 matches 9 bases. After removal of 4 bases from V and 3 bases from J, the junction contained 6 bases not matched to a gene. CDR1 ENHRY and CDR2 SYGVKD come from the germline V gene. The CDR3 sequence is 15 residues long. In DNA, the CDR3 is TGTGCCATCAGTGCCTTGGGACAGGGAGACACTGAAGCTTTCATT. Protein: CAISALGQGDTEAFI.

The gene calls are TRBV7-9 and TRBJ1-3; no definite D call. Germline V gene lookup returns CDR1 SEHNR and CDR2 FQNEAQ (reference sequence). The CDR3 is 16 amino acids. V was cut by 5 bases and J by 7 bases, with 21 bases left in between. CDR3 bases: TGTGCCAGCAGCCCCCTCGGGCCCACTCGCGGGAACACCATATATTTT. Residues: CASSPLGPTRGNTIYF.

At least ten counts were recorded for this clonotype. V is TRBV7-2 and J is TRBJ1-1, with a tentative D call TRBD1 (5 bases). CDR1 and CDR2 (germline): SGHTA, FQGNSA. The V gene lost 1 base and the J gene lost 3 bases, with 15 bases spanning the gap. CDR3 length equals 16 residues. CDR3 loop: CASSLVFGGRDTEAFF. CDR3 DNA: TGTGCCAGCAGCTTAGTGTTTGGGGGTAGGGACACTGAAGCTTTCTTT.

The chain couples TRBV2 to TRBJ2-5; 12 positions agree with TRBD2. Germline lookup yields CDR1 SNHLY and CDR2 FYNNEI. V lost 6 bases, J lost 5 bases, and 4 bases stayed unmatched. The CDR3 length is 14 residues. This CDR3 reads CASRLAGGLETQYF. CDR3 DNA sequence: TGTGCCAGCAGACTAGCGGGGGGCTTGGAGACCCAGTACTTC.

Worth noting for this clonotype: The conserved final phenylalanine or tryptophan is absent from the CDR3, which likely points to a read error. The DNA is omitted, as the CDR3 cannot be located on it reliably, and the CDR3 follows TCRdb's listing. J is TRBJ2-5 and V is TRBV10-3; the DNA was not used to check the table's D call, TRBD1. The CDR3 sequence runs 15 residues, both termini included. In germline, CDR1 is ENHRY, CDR2 SYGVKD. CDR3 in amino acids: CAIQTGGDYGYTFGS.

This clonotype showed up just a few times. The chain joins TRBV29-1 to TRBJ1-5; D gene unclear. CDR1 SQVTM and CDR2 ANQGSEA come from the germline V gene. Trimming stripped 3 bases from V and 4 bases from J, with 7 bases between. The CDR3 length is 12 residues. Written as DNA, the CDR3 is TGCAGCGTTGAGGTTGAGAATCAGCCCCAGCATTTT. This gives the protein CSVEVENQPQHF.

The V and J genes are TRBV9 and TRBJ1-3; D gene unclear. Germline V gives CDR1 SGDLS, CDR2 YYNGEE. The ends were cut back, 4 bases at V and 0 bases at J, with 8 bases in the middle. The CDR3 covers 14 residues. CDR3 nucleotides: TGTGCCAGCAGCACGGGATACTCTGGAAACACCATATATTTT. Protein product: CASSTGYSGNTIYF.

This clonotype was seen at least ten times. This chain joins TRBV7-3 and TRBJ2-2; TRBD2 aligns across 11 bases. The CDR3 consists of 15 residues. Germline lookup yields CDR1 SGHTA and CDR2 FQGTGA. V trimming: 5 bases; J trimming: 6 bases; junction bases outside the gene matches: 5. The CDR3 region is CASSQTSGTPGELFF. CDR3 DNA: TGTGCCAGCAGCCAGACTAGCGGGACCCCCGGGGAGCTGTTTTTT.

The V call is TRBV2, the J call TRBJ1-6; 7 bases match TRBD1. V was clipped by 6 bases and J by 4 bases; unmatched bases: 6. This CDR3 region has 15 residues. Germline loops: CDR1 SNHLY, CDR2 FYNNEI. CDR3 nucleotide sequence: TGTGCCAGCAGGGGACAGTGCTTATATAATTCACCCCTCCACTTT. Translating gives CASRGQCLYNSPLHF.

This rearrangement joins TRBV2 to TRBJ1-5; 7 nucleotides line up with TRBD1. Germline lookup yields CDR1 SNHLY and CDR2 FYNNEI. The CDR3 has 13 residues. The V segment lost 4 bases and the J segment 7 bases; nucleotides outside the gene matches: 4. Written as DNA, the CDR3 is TGTGCCAGCAGTGGTACAGGGGAACAGCCCCAGCATTTT. It codes for CASSGTGEQPQHF.

This clonotype was recorded many times. This CDR3 is CASSLDSGYEQYF. The CDR3 bases are TGTGCCAGCAGCTTAGATTCCGGGTACGAGCAGTACTTC. This chain uses TRBV7-9 with TRBJ2-7; D is ambiguous. The ends were cut back, 1 base at V and 4 bases at J, with 8 bases in the middle. CDR1 is SEHNR, CDR2 FQNEAQ, per germline (reference sequence). This CDR3 region has 13 residues.

This clonotype appeared many times. V gene TRBV6-6 combines with J gene TRBJ1-1; tentatively, D is TRBD1 (5 bases). The CDR3 has 13 amino acids. Trimming removed 5 bases at V and 6 bases at J, with 13 bases between. CDR1 and CDR2 (germline): MNHNY, SVGAGI (reference sequence). CDR3 nucleotide sequence: TGTGCCAGCAGTATTCCAAGGGGAGCTGAAGCTTTCTTT. Its translation is CASSIPRGAEAFF.

This clonotype was seen at least ten times. The V and J genes are TRBV29-1 and TRBJ2-7; 7 nucleotides match TRBD1. The germline CDR1 and CDR2 sequences are SQVTM and ANQGSEA. The CDR3 loop spans 12 amino acids. V lost 7 bases and J lost 4; bases outside the gene matches: 7. Here the CDR3 reads CSAQGTVYEQYF. In nucleotides, the CDR3 is TGCAGCGCGCAAGGGACAGTTTACGAGCAGTACTTC.

A few counts support this clonotype. The gene calls are TRBV10-1 and TRBJ1-2, with TRBD1 matching 8 bases. This CDR3 has 13 amino acids. The V gene end was trimmed by 5 bases and the J gene end by 6 bases; junction bases not matched to a gene: 5. The V gene's germline CDR1 is WNHNN and CDR2 SYGVQD (reference sequence). CDR3 nucleotide sequence: TGCGCCAGCAGTAAGACAGGGGACGATGGCTACACCTTC. This gives the protein CASSKTGDDGYTF.

This clonotype has only a few counts. The V gene is TRBV18, the J gene TRBJ1-3; a weak D match, TRBD1 (5 bases). Trimming shortened V by 3 bases and J by 2 bases, and 11 bases separated the two germline ends. Germline V CDR1 and CDR2: KGHSH, LQKENI. The CDR3 has 15 amino acids. CDR3: CASSPTGTPGNTIYF. The DNA for the CDR3 is TGTGCCAGCTCACCCACAGGAACTCCTGGAAACACCATATATTTT.

This clonotype was observed a handful of times. The rearrangement uses TRBV28 and TRBJ1-2; TRBD1 is a possible D gene (5 bases). The CDR3 extends over 14 amino acids. Germline V lookup: CDR1 MDHEN, CDR2 SYDVKM. Trimming cost V 6 bases and J 7 bases, with 18 bases left between them. This CDR3 is CASSREAGVRGYTF. In DNA form, the CDR3 reads TGTGCCAGCAGCCGCGAGGCGGGGGTTCGTGGCTACACCTTC.

The rearrangement joins TRBV28 to TRBJ1-2; D perhaps matches TRBD1 (5 bases). The V end lost 2 bases, the J end lost 3 bases, and 13 bases lay between the germline ends. Looked up from germline, CDR1 is MDHEN and CDR2 is SYDVKM. CDR3 length: 15 amino acids. The CDR3 is CASSLLGTIDYGYTF. CDR3 nucleotides: TGTGCCAGCAGTTTACTGGGGACGATCGACTATGGCTACACCTTC.

About this clonotype: This may stem from a read error, because a much larger clone lies one nucleotide away. This chain links TRBV7-9 with TRBJ2-5; D possibly corresponds to TRBD1 (6 bases). Germline V gene sequence: CDR1 SEHNR, CDR2 FQNEAQ (reference sequence). The CDR3 totals 13 residues. V lost 5 bases and J 4 bases, leaving 11 bases between the germline ends. CDR3: CASSPTGIETQYF. The CDR3 DNA reads TGTGCCAGCAGCCCTACAGGGATAGAGACCCAGTACTTC.

This chain uses TRBV7-3 with TRBJ2-5; 14 bases match TRBD2. Germline V gene data show CDR1 as SGHTA and CDR2 as FQGTGA. Trimming took 8 bases from V and 5 from J; bases not matched to a gene: 4. The CDR3 sequence is 14 residues long. CDR3 nucleotide sequence: TGTGCCAGCGGACTAGCGGGAGGTTGGGAGACCCAGTACTTC. Protein sequence: CASGLAGGWETQYF.

In regard to this clonotype: This could be a read error, since a much larger clone is one nucleotide away. Written as DNA, the CDR3 is TGCAGTGCCACCCCCATGACAGATATGAACACTGGAGCTTTCTTT. Translating gives CSATPMTDMNTGAFF. The chain has TRBV20-1 and TRBJ1-1; tentatively, D is TRBD1 (5 bases). This CDR3 contains 15 residues. Germline values: CDR1 DFQATT, CDR2 SNEGSKA (reference sequence).

This clonotype was observed at least ten times. The gene calls are TRBV6-2 or TRBV6-3 and TRBJ2-7; D may be TRBD1 (6 bases). Germline CDR1 and CDR2: MNHEY and SVGEGT. The CDR3 length is 13 residues. Trimming cost V 6 bases and J 3 bases, with 12 bases left between them. The CDR3 spells CASSRDISYEQYF. The CDR3 DNA sequence: TGTGCCAGCAGCCGGGACATTAGCTACGAGCAGTACTTC.